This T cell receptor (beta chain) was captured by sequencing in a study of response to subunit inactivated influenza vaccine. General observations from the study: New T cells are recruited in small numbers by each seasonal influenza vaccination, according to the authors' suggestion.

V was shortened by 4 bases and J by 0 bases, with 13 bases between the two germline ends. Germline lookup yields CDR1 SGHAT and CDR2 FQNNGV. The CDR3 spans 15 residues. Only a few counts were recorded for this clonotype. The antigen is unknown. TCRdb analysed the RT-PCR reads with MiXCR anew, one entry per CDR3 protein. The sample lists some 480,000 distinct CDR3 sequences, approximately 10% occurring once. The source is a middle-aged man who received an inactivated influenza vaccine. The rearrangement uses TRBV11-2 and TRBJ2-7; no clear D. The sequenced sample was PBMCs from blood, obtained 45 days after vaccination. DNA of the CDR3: TGTGCCAGCAGCTCCCAAGGCAGCTTCTCCTACGAGCAGTACTTC. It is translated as CASSSQGSFSYEQYF.